This paragraph covers one TCR beta chain sequence. This sample was included in a study of blood T cell repertoires in COVID-19. Assay used: immunoSEQ multiplex PCR; TCRdb lists only in-frame clones, some missing. Seen here are 450,000 to 500,000 clones, 75% to 90% observed once, and the top ten hold 0.7%. This receptor was obtained from a woman aged 18 to 35 who had recovered from COVID-19. Sequencing was carried out using PBMCs or T cells enriched from blood (not recorded which).

CDR3 in DNA: TGTGCCAGCAGCCCCGGACAGGGAGGCGGCTACACCTTC. Amino acids: CASSPGQGGGYTF. The rearrangement uses TRBV7-2 and TRBJ1-2, with 8 bases aligning to TRBD1. CDR3 size: 13 residues. The junction had 7 bases not matched to a gene; V was cut back by 5 bases and J by 8 bases. Germline CDR1 is SGHTA and CDR2 is FQGNSA.